Listed below are T cell receptor beta chains from one sample, sequenced in a study of type 1 and type 2 diabetes patients. Using its own MiXCR run on the multiplex PCR reads, TCRdb lists one record per CDR3 protein. Among under 300,000 distinct CDR3 sequences listed, around 50% were seen once. The sample consisted of peripheral blood mononuclear cells (PBMCs). The receptors were gathered from a man younger than 35 with type 2 diabetes. Each CDR3 is given with its conserved first and last residue. The D gene is left open where the match is weak. Only part of the rows carry a size: once, few, many, or a class if the clone is expanded.

>TRBV19|TRBD2|NA|TRBJ2-2
CASIGAGVEHTGELFF
TGTGCCAGTATCGGCGCGGGAGTCGAGCACACCGGGGAGCTGTTTTTT
>TRBV3-1|TRBD1|NA|TRBJ2-6
CASKTGGSGGANVLTF
TGTGCCAGCAAAACAGGGGGCTCAGGTGGGGCCAACGTCCTGACTTTC
>TRBV6-5|NA|few|TRBJ2-7
CASSYGLFSYEQYF
TGTGCCAGCAGTTACGGACTCTTCTCCTACGAGCAGTACTTC
>TRBV30|NA|NA|TRBJ2-7
CAWSLDEQYF
TGTGCCTGGAGTTTAGACGAGCAGTACTTC
>TRBV7-2|NA|NA|TRBJ1-1
CASSQELQQNTEAFF
TGCGCCAGCAGCCAAGAGCTACAGCAAAACACTGAAGCTTTCTTT
>TRBV4-1|TRBD2|NA|TRBJ2-7
CASSYKTSGGEQYF
TGCGCCAGCAGCTATAAAACTAGCGGGGGCGAGCAGTACTTC
>TRBV20-1|NA|once|TRBJ2-3
CSARDRRLADTQYF
TGCAGTGCTAGAGATCGTCGGTTGGCAGATACGCAGTATTTT
>TRBV5-4|NA|few|TRBJ2-6
CASSLGTSSGANVLTF
TGTGCCAGCAGCTTGGGGACCTCCTCTGGGGCCAACGTCCTGACTTTC
>TRBV9|TRBD2|NA|TRBJ2-7
CASSLGPTSGPYEQYF
TGTGCCAGCAGTTTAGGTCCGACTAGCGGACCCTACGAGCAGTACTTC
>TRBV19|TRBD1|NA|TRBJ2-7
CASSGTGPYEQYF
TGTGCCAGTTCCGGGACAGGGCCCTACGAGCAGTACTTC
>TRBV6-6|TRBD1|NA|TRBJ2-7
CASRQGGGSYEQYF
TGTGCCAGCAGACAGGGGGGAGGCTCCTACGAGCAGTACTTC
>TRBV19|NA|NA|TRBJ2-6
CASVSGANVLTF
TGTGCCAGCGTATCTGGGGCCAACGTCCTGACTTTC
>TRBV28|NA|NA|TRBJ2-5
CASSHIARGQETQYF
TGTGCCAGCAGTCACATAGCTCGTGGGCAAGAGACCCAGTACTTC
>TRBV20-1|TRBD1|once|TRBJ1-4
CSARDRGLVEKLFF
TGCAGTGCTAGAGACAGGGGGCTGGTCGAAAAACTGTTTTTT
>TRBV10-1|NA|NA|TRBJ2-7
CASSDKTGKGVYEQYF
TGCGCCAGCAGCGACAAAACAGGGAAGGGGGTCTACGAGCAGTACTTC
>TRBV12-3/TRBV12-4|NA|NA|TRBJ2-2
CASLNSNTGELFF
TGTGCCAGCCTGAACTCGAACACCGGGGAGCTGTTTTTT
>TRBV29-1|TRBD1|NA|TRBJ1-2
CSVEVPGGYGYTF
TGCAGCGTTGAGGTACCAGGGGGCTATGGCTACACCTTC
>TRBV19|NA|NA|TRBJ2-1
CASSIAQGSSYNEQFF
TGTGCCAGTAGTATAGCTCAGGGGAGCTCCTACAATGAGCAGTTCTTC
>TRBV10-3|NA|many|TRBJ2-7
CAIQDSRNYEQYF
TGTGCCATCCAGGACAGCCGAAACTACGAGCAGTACTTC
>TRBV10-1|TRBD2|NA|TRBJ2-4
CASSESVAGLGEKDIQYF
TGCGCCAGCAGTGAGTCGGTAGCGGGACTCGGGGAAAAGGACATTCAGTACTTC
>TRBV20-1|NA|few|TRBJ2-5
CSAIHPARETQYF
TGCAGTGCTATCCATCCCGCTAGGGAGACCCAGTACTTC
>TRBV6-5|TRBD1|NA|TRBJ2-7
CASSPGTGCYEQYF
TGTGCCAGCAGTCCCGGGACAGGGTGTTACGAGCAGTACTTC
>TRBV20-1|NA|few|TRBJ1-4
CSASRLPEKLFF
TGCAGTGCTAGCAGACTCCCTGAAAAACTGTTTTTT
>TRBV20-1|NA|NA|TRBJ1-1
CSAAAHYLTEAFF
TGCAGTGCTGCAGCCCATTACCTCACTGAAGCTTTCTTT
>TRBV7-2|TRBD1|NA|TRBJ2-5
CASSPQGGRGQETQYF
TGTGCCAGCAGCCCTCAAGGAGGCAGGGGGCAAGAGACCCAGTACTTC
>TRBV7-6|NA|few|TRBJ1-1
CAVTTLNTEAFF
TGTGCCGTAACCACATTGAACACTGAAGCTTTCTTT
>TRBV25-1|NA|many|TRBJ1-1
CASSAQGLAFF
TGTGCCAGCAGTGCGCAGGGGTTGGCTTTCTTT
>TRBV25-1|NA|once|TRBJ1-6
CASSASTANNSPLHF
TGTGCCAGCAGTGCCTCGACAGCAAATAATTCACCCCTCCACTTT
>TRBV29-1|NA|NA|TRBJ1-2
CSVAGTLGGYTF
TGCAGCGTCGCCGGGACTTTAGGTGGCTACACCTTC
>TRBV20-1|TRBD2|NA|TRBJ2-1
CSARVTSGLNEQFF
TGCAGTGCTAGAGTAACTAGCGGCCTCAATGAGCAGTTCTTC
>TRBV15|NA|many|TRBJ1-4
CATEGEEKLFF
TGTGCCACCGAGGGCGAGGAAAAACTGTTTTTT
>TRBV10-2|NA|NA|TRBJ1-6
CASSEEGGRSPLHF
TGCGCCAGCAGTGAGGAGGGAGGTAGATCACCCCTCCACTTT
>TRBV19|TRBD1|few|TRBJ2-7
CASSIGGQEIAYEQYF
TGTGCCAGTAGTATTGGTGGACAGGAGATAGCCTACGAGCAGTACTTC
>TRBV10-1|NA|many|TRBJ2-5
CASSESPGGYETQYF
TGCGCCAGCAGTGAGTCTCCGGGGGGCTACGAGACCCAGTACTTC
>TRBV28|NA|few|TRBJ2-7
CASSFTGIPYEQYF
TGTGCCAGCAGTTTTACAGGGATCCCCTACGAGCAGTACTTC
>TRBV4-1|NA|NA|TRBJ2-7
CASSQVSAGKQYF
TGCGCCAGCAGCCAAGTGTCGGCAGGGAAGCAGTACTTC
>TRBV5-8|NA|few|TRBJ2-2
CASSLRRQGGELFF
TGTGCCAGCAGCTTACGACGTCAGGGCGGGGAGCTGTTTTTT
>TRBV30|TRBD1|few|TRBJ2-7
CAWTRDSSYEQYF
TGTGCCTGGACCCGGGACAGTTCCTACGAGCAGTACTTC
>TRBV19|NA|few|TRBJ2-1
CASSIQGSAYNEQFF
TGTGCCAGTAGTATACAAGGTTCTGCCTACAATGAGCAGTTCTTC
>TRBV7-8|TRBD1|NA|TRBJ2-7
CASSFRRAPRTGSQTSYEQYF
TGTGCCAGCAGCTTTCGTCGGGCGCCTAGGACAGGGTCGCAGACTTCCTACGAGCAGTACTTC
>TRBV4-2|NA|NA|TRBJ1-2
CASGQDKDGNYGYTF
TGTGCCAGCGGCCAAGATAAGGACGGCAACTATGGCTACACCTTC
>TRBV27|TRBD2|few|TRBJ2-7
CASSLGLAGGRYEQYF
TGTGCCAGCAGTCTTGGACTAGCGGGGGGGCGGTACGAGCAGTACTTC
>TRBV30|TRBD2|many|TRBJ2-5
CACGGRKETQYF
TGTGCCTGTGGCGGGAGGAAAGAGACCCAGTACTTC
>TRBV7-8|TRBD1|NA|TRBJ2-7
CARGTGSSYEQYF
TGTGCCAGGGGGACAGGTTCCTCCTACGAGCAGTACTTC
>TRBV13|NA|NA|TRBJ2-7
CASSLKNYEQYF
TGTGCCAGCAGCTTAAAAAACTACGAGCAGTACTTC
>TRBV6-5|TRBD1|NA|TRBJ2-7
CASRSWGTVYEQYF
TGTGCCAGCAGGTCATGGGGGACAGTCTACGAGCAGTACTTC
>TRBV28|NA|NA|TRBJ2-1
CASSLPMVDEQFF
TGTGCCAGCAGTTTACCTATGGTTGATGAGCAGTTCTTC
>TRBV7-4|NA|NA|TRBJ2-5
CASSLSRGGETQYF
TGTGCCAGCAGCTTGAGCAGGGGCGGGGAGACCCAGTACTTC
>TRBV7-9|NA|NA|TRBJ2-2
CASNPSRAGELFF
TGTGCCAGCAACCCATCACGAGCCGGGGAGCTGTTTTTT
>TRBV19|NA|NA|TRBJ1-6
CASSITENSPLHF
TGTGCCAGTAGTATTACAGAGAATTCACCCCTCCACTTT
>TRBV2|TRBD2|NA|TRBJ2-5
CASSDASGTQQETQYF
TGTGCCAGCAGTGATGCTAGCGGGACTCAACAAGAGACCCAGTACTTC